This TCR beta chain appears in the sequencing data of a study of T cells in Graves' hyperthyroidism and ophthalmopathy. Extraction of PBMCs used roughly 9.3 ml of fresh peripheral blood. Regions amplified from RNA transcripts were the TCR beta CDR3 regions. The TCR CDR3 first-round RT-PCR relied on the HTBI primer set. From the multiplex PCR reads, TCRdb called clonotypes with MiXCR, one entry per CDR3 protein. In the table there are tens of thousands of distinct CDR3 sequences, roughly 58% of which are singletons. General observations from the study: Researchers found most expanded thyroid clonotypes above 0.001 in blood as well.

This CDR3 comprises 14 residues. V lost 0 bases, J lost 0 bases, and 7 bases lay in between. From germline, CDR1 is SGHKS and CDR2 YYEKEE (reference sequence). This clonotype was counted ten times or more. Its target is unknown. This rearrangement joins TRBV5-5 to TRBJ2-7; D gene ambiguous. The origin of this receptor is a woman aged 55 to 70 with Graves' ophthalmopathy. The sequenced material came from blood. CDR3 DNA sequence: TGTGCCAGCAGCTTGGGACCCAGCTCCTACGAGCAGTACTTC. It yields the protein CASSLGPSSYEQYF.